This passage covers 18 T cell receptor beta chains from one sample sequenced in a study of CD8+ T cells in alopecia areata. Treatment here: oral pan-JAK inhibitor, 5-10 mg twice daily. RNA was isolated and reverse transcribed to cDNA, the sequencing template. Assay: immunoSEQ multiplex PCR; the TCRdb copy retains only in-frame clones and omits some. The sample holds fewer than 250,000 clones, about 40% seen once. This specimen consisted of CD4+ T cells sorted from blood, obtained at approximately week 36, from a patient treated with tofacitinib. Every receptor here comes from a human donor with alopecia areata.

This clone was observed at least ten times. The chain uses TRBV7-2 and TRBJ2-2; D is tentatively TRBD1 or TRBD2 (6 bases each). Germline V gene sequence: CDR1 SGHTA, CDR2 FQGNSA. V was trimmed by 6 bases and J by 3 bases, leaving 17 bases between them. The CDR3 is 16 residues long. DNA of the CDR3: TGTGCCAGCAGGCAGGGGACGGGAGCGTACACCGGGGAGCTGTTTTTT. Encoded protein: CASRQGTGAYTGELFF.

This chain joins TRBV4-1 and TRBJ1-1, with TRBD1 matching 10 bases. V trimming: 10 bases; J trimming: 0 bases; junction bases outside the gene matches: 11. The germline V gene encodes CDR1 MGHRA and CDR2 YSYEKL. The CDR3 sequence is 16 residues long. CDR3 sequence (DNA): TGCGCCACCAAACTGCGGGACAGGGGTATGAACACTGAAGCTTTCTTT. As protein: CATKLRDRGMNTEAFF.

V gene TRBV6-1 combines with J gene TRBJ1-2, with TRBD1 as a possible D gene (6 bases). CDR1 is MNHNS, CDR2 SASEGT, per germline. The CDR3 has 14 residues. V was shortened by 5 bases and J by 6 bases, with 16 bases between the two germline ends. The CDR3 coding sequence is TGTGCCAGCAGTAAAAACACAGGGACCGATGGCTACACCTTC. Translated, it gives CASSKNTGTDGYTF.

CDR3 nucleotides: TGCAGCGTTGAAATAGGGACTGGCAATCAGCCCCAGCATTTT. Protein product: CSVEIGTGNQPQHF. The gene calls are TRBV29-1 and TRBJ1-5; TRBD1 is a possible D gene (5 bases). The CDR3 spans 14 residues. V lost 2 bases to trimming and J lost 2 bases, with 10 bases between them. The V gene's germline CDR1 is SQVTM and CDR2 ANQGSEA.

This clone was seen a handful of times. The genes are TRBV5-1 and TRBJ2-3; no firm D call. V was pared by 0 bases and J by 1 base, with 9 bases between. The CDR3 runs 15 residues. CDR1 is SGHRS and CDR2 is YFSETQ in the germline V gene. Here the CDR3 reads CASSLDTSRTDTQYF. The CDR3, as DNA: TGCGCCAGCAGCTTGGACACGTCTCGCACAGATACGCAGTATTTT.

This clone occurred a few times. The chain employs TRBV5-1 and TRBJ2-1; 11 positions match TRBD2. Trimming took 0 bases from V and 9 from J; bases not matched to a gene: 8. This CDR3 is built from 16 residues. The germline V gene has CDR1 SGHRS and CDR2 YFSETQ. The CDR3 nucleotides read TGCGCCAGCAGCTTGGTAGCTAGCGGGAGGAACGGTGAGCAGTTCTTC. Residues: CASSLVASGRNGEQFF.

This chain links TRBV5-1 with TRBJ2-4; a possible D gene is TRBD1 (6 bases). The V end was cut by 3 bases, the J end by 8 bases, with 18 bases between. The CDR3 covers 15 residues. The germline V gene encodes CDR1 SGHRS and CDR2 YFSETQ. CDR3 loop: CASSSARGAGDIQYF. The DNA for the CDR3 is TGCGCCAGCAGCTCCGCCAGGGGCGCAGGGGACATTCAGTACTTC.

The chain recombines TRBV11-2 with TRBJ2-5; weak D call: TRBD2 (6 bases). The V end lost 3 bases, the J end lost 2 bases, and 16 bases lay between the germline ends. Germline CDR1 reads SGHAT; CDR2 reads FQNNGV. This CDR3 contains 16 residues. This chain's CDR3 is CASSFNAGPIQETQYF. For the CDR3, the DNA is TGTGCCAGCAGCTTTAATGCGGGACCAATTCAAGAGACCCAGTACTTC.

The V call is TRBV9, the J call TRBJ1-4, with D unresolved. The V gene's germline CDR1 is SGDLS and CDR2 YYNGEE. Between the trimmed V and J ends, which lost 0 bases and 5 bases, there was a span of 11 bases. This CDR3 is 15 amino acids long. The CDR3 DNA is TGTGCCAGCAGCGTAGGTGACGGACGGAATGAAAAACTGTTTTTT. It specifies CASSVGDGRNEKLFF.

This clone was seen a few times. The gene calls are TRBV28 and TRBJ2-5, with 8 bases aligning to TRBD2. The junction had 10 bases not matched to a gene; V was cut back by 8 bases and J by 5 bases. CDR3 size: 14 residues. Germline CDR1 reads MDHEN; CDR2 reads SYDVKM. The CDR3 region has the DNA TGTGCCAGCCGAAGCGGACTAGCAGTTGAGACCCAGTACTTC. Residues: CASRSGLAVETQYF. The full variable domain, rest sourced from reference TRBV28 and TRBJ2-5, is DVKVTQSSRYLVKRTGEKVFLECVQDMDHENMFWYRQDPGLGLRLIYFSYDVKMKEKGDIPEGYSVSREKKERFSLILESASTNQTSMYLCASRSGLAVETQYFGPGTRLLVL.

This clone turned up a few times. The chain joins TRBV4-3 to TRBJ2-5; TRBD1 is a possible D gene (7 bases). The V end was cut by 0 bases, the J end by 4 bases, with 12 bases between. CDR3 length equals 15 residues. From germline, CDR1 is LGHNA and CDR2 YSLEER. This CDR3 is CASSQDGQGGETQYF. Written as DNA, the CDR3 is TGCGCCAGCAGCCAAGATGGGCAGGGGGGAGAGACCCAGTACTTC.

This sequence joins TRBV29-1 and TRBJ1-1, with a possible D match to TRBD1 (6 bases). This CDR3 comprises 12 residues. The germline V and J ends were trimmed by 4 bases and 4 bases, with 10 bases remaining between them. Germline loops: CDR1 SQVTM, CDR2 ANQGSEA. CDR3 coding DNA: TGCAGCGTTGCACAGGGATCCACTGAAGCTTTCTTT. Amino acid sequence: CSVAQGSTEAFF.

This clone was observed once. The rearrangement uses TRBV6-1 and TRBJ1-5; TRBD1 is a possible D gene (5 bases). This CDR3 comprises 13 residues. Germline CDR1 reads MNHNS; CDR2 reads SASEGT. The V end was cut by 8 bases, the J end by 7 bases, with 15 bases between. CDR3 protein: CASEVLRGQPQHF. The DNA of the CDR3 is TGTGCCAGCGAAGTCCTGAGGGGACAGCCCCAGCATTTT.

The chain combines TRBV2 with TRBJ2-5; D possibly corresponds to TRBD2 (5 bases). CDR3 length: 13 residues. The germline V and J ends were trimmed by 6 bases and 3 bases, with 11 bases remaining between them. CDR1 SNHLY and CDR2 FYNNEI come from the germline V gene. DNA for the CDR3: TGTGCCAGCAGCCGGGAAAGGGAAGAGACCCAGTACTTC. It yields the protein CASSREREETQYF.

The genes are TRBV6-5 and TRBJ1-2; the D gene is possibly TRBD1 (5 bases). Germline V gene data show CDR1 as MNHEY and CDR2 as SVGAGI. V lost 5 bases and J lost 5, with 12 bases in between. CDR3 size: 13 residues. The CDR3 DNA is TGTGCCAGCAGTGAGCCCCAGGGATATGGCTACACCTTC. Translation: CASSEPQGYGYTF.

The chain links TRBV4-1 to TRBJ2-7; 8 nucleotides agree with TRBD2. CDR3 size: 17 residues. The germline V gene has CDR1 MGHRA and CDR2 YSYEKL. After removal of 0 bases from V and 1 base from J, the junction contained 8 bases not matched to a gene. The CDR3 region is CASSQEVSGLASYEQYF. The CDR3 DNA is TGCGCCAGCAGCCAAGAGGTTTCAGGACTAGCTTCCTACGAGCAGTACTTC.

The genes are TRBV2 and TRBJ2-2, with TRBD2 identical over 7 bases. V lost 6 bases to trimming and J lost 4 bases; unmatched junction nucleotides: 8. Germline assignment: CDR1 SNHLY and CDR2 FYNNEI. The CDR3 contains 15 residues. CDR3: CASRGGLGGTGELFF. CDR3 sequence (DNA): TGTGCCAGCAGAGGAGGACTAGGAGGCACCGGGGAGCTGTTTTTT.

The chain employs TRBV19 and TRBJ2-4; D gene unclear. Trimming shortened V by 3 bases and J by 8 bases, and 8 bases separated the two germline ends. Germline lookup yields CDR1 LNHDA and CDR2 SQIVND (reference sequence). The CDR3 contains 12 residues. Here the CDR3 reads CASSMRNYIQYF. The CDR3 nucleotides read TGTGCCAGTAGTATGAGAAACTACATTCAGTACTTC. The variable domain in full, with the rest retrieved from reference TRBV19 and TRBJ2-4, is DGGITQSPKYLFRKEGQNVTLSCEQNLNHDAMYWYRQDPGQGLRLIYYSQIVNDFQKGDIAEGYSVSREKKESFPLTVTSAQKNPTAFYLCASSMRNYIQYFGAGTRLSVL.